The 9 T cell receptor beta chains below were found in one sample sequenced in a study of cytomegalovirus exposure and HLA in healthy donors (dated by TCRdb to the late 2010s). Library generation was performed with the immunoSEQ multiplex PCR assay. TCRdb mirrors the immuneACCESS table, restricted to in-frame sequences. Some clones are absent from its copies; in checked studies, under half trace to an unresolved V gene, and the reason for the others is unknown. This sample has about 73,000 clones in its table, and over 85% of those were observed once. 3.8% of the sample goes to the ten largest clones. The sequenced material came from PBMCs. All receptors derive from a woman aged 18-29 years in good health and CMV-seropositive.

This chain joins TRBV19 and TRBJ2-5, with D maybe TRBD1 (5 bases). The V gene lost 6 bases and the J gene lost 1 base, with 18 bases spanning the gap. CDR3 length: 16 residues. Germline V lookup: CDR1 LNHDA, CDR2 SQIVND (reference sequence). The chain's CDR3 is CASSHDWGGGQETQYF. CDR3 DNA: TGTGCCAGTAGCCACGACTGGGGCGGCGGCCAAGAGACCCAGTACTTC.

V and J are TRBV6-7 and TRBJ2-5; TRBD2 might be the D (6 bases). TRBV6-7 is given ORF status, its function remaining uncertain. The ends were cut back, 4 bases at V and 7 bases at J, with 19 bases in the middle. The length of the CDR3 is 15 residues. The CDR3 spells CASSLGQRREGTQYF. CDR3 coding DNA: TGTGCCAGCAGTTTGGGGCAGAGGCGGGAAGGGACCCAGTACTTC.

This chain uses TRBV10-1 with TRBJ1-1; TRBD1 is a possible D gene (6 bases). The V gene lost 4 bases and the J gene lost 5 bases, with 11 bases spanning the gap. CDR3 length: 13 amino acids. Germline V CDR1 and CDR2: WNHNN, SYGVQD (reference sequence). CDR3 in amino acids: CASSGSGVTEAFF. Here the CDR3 DNA reads TGCGCCAGCAGTGGATCAGGGGTGACTGAAGCTTTCTTT.

The V and J genes are TRBV4-3 and TRBJ2-2; 10 positions agree with TRBD2. V shed 2 bases and J 0 bases; nucleotides not matched to a gene: 9. Germline CDR1 reads LGHNA; CDR2 reads YSLEER. This CDR3 is built from 19 residues. The CDR3 is CASSQYSSGGASNTGELFF. In DNA form, the CDR3 reads TGCGCCAGCAGCCAATATTCAAGCGGGGGGGCCTCGAACACCGGGGAGCTGTTTTTT.

The chain uses TRBV7-9 and TRBJ2-7; maybe TRBD1 (5 bases). This CDR3 spans 15 amino acids. Germline values: CDR1 SEHNR, CDR2 FQNEAQ (reference sequence). Trimming removed 5 bases at V and 3 bases at J, with 17 bases between. The CDR3 here is CASSHGTGSIYEQYF. CDR3 DNA: TGTGCCAGCAGCCACGGCACAGGCTCTATCTACGAGCAGTACTTC. Full variable domain (outside the CDR3, taken from reference TRBV7-9 and TRBJ2-7): DTGVSQNPRHKITKRGQNVTFRCDPISEHNRLYWYRQTLGQGPEFLTYFQNEAQLEKSRLLSDRFSAERPKGSFSTLEIQRTEQGDSAMYLCASSHGTGSIYEQYFGPGTRLTVT.

The chain couples TRBV9 to TRBJ2-1; D unresolved. From germline, CDR1 is SGDLS and CDR2 YYNGEE. Trimming shortened V by 3 bases and J by 9 bases, and 10 bases separated the two germline ends. This CDR3 has 12 residues. The DNA of the CDR3 is TGTGCCAGCAGCGGCGGAGTGGGTGAGCAGTTCTTC. Its translation: CASSGGVGEQFF.

The table lists this clone with a count of one. V gene TRBV9 combines with J gene TRBJ2-1; D might be TRBD2 (5 bases). Germline values: CDR1 SGDLS, CDR2 YYNGEE. The CDR3 contains 15 residues. The germline V and J ends were trimmed by 0 bases and 4 bases, with 11 bases remaining between them. CDR3 coding DNA: TGTGCCAGCAGCGTAGGGCGTGGCGGGTACAATGAGCAGTTCTTC. Protein sequence: CASSVGRGGYNEQFF.

The chain uses TRBV6-1 and TRBJ2-1, with 7 positions matching TRBD2. The CDR3 has 15 residues. Germline CDR1 MNHNS, CDR2 SASEGT. CDR3: CARGGSSGNYNEQFF. In nucleotides, the CDR3 is TGTGCTAGGGGTGGGTCGAGCGGGAACTACAATGAGCAGTTCTTC.

The chain is built from TRBV25-1 and TRBJ2-1; D might be TRBD1 (5 bases). Per the germline V gene, CDR1 is MGHDK and CDR2 is SYGVNS. The CDR3 is made up of 14 amino acids. V was cut by 6 bases and J by 4 bases, with 13 bases left in between. The CDR3 loop is CASRGHGPYNEQFF. CDR3 DNA sequence: TGTGCCAGCAGAGGACACGGCCCTTACAATGAGCAGTTCTTC.